This T cell receptor beta chain was sequenced in a study of blood T cell repertoires in COVID-19. Turning to the study itself: Acute and convalescent COVID-19 specimens originated in the United States, Italy and Spain. The analysed material was cDNA or gDNA that came from T cells, B-cell-depleted T cells, or PBMCs.

As handled by the study authors: Reference gene primer amplification gave nucleated cell count estimates. Assay used: immunoSEQ multiplex PCR; TCRdb lists only in-frame clones, some missing. V and J calls and clone size are copied from that table; D and trimming were computed from the DNA. The table lists 170,000 or so clones, 80% to 85% of them singletons. This CDR3 has 16 amino acids. The source material was peripheral blood. The V gene is TRBV21-1, the J gene TRBJ1-1; the table calls TRBD1, which could not be checked here. TRBV21-1 is listed as a pseudogene. The TCR comes from a man aged 18 to 35 with active or convalescent COVID-19. The CDR3 DNA reads as TGTGCCAGCAGCTCGAGTTTGGACAGGGGGCAGACTGAAGCTTTCTTT. Protein: CASSSSLDRGQTEAFF.